A single sample gave rise to the 8 T cell receptor beta chains below, sequenced in a study of identical twins. TCRdb itself ran the 5' RACE reads through MiXCR, one entry per CDR3 protein. The table shows roughly 260,000 distinct CDR3 sequences, with roughly an eighth occurring only once. Sequencing used memory (CD45RO+) T cells sorted from blood. The receptors come from a woman aged 18 to 35 in good health.

V usage is TRBV24-1 and J usage is TRBJ2-7; 12 nucleotides match TRBD2. Germline CDR1 reads KGHDR; CDR2 reads SFDVKD. The CDR3 contains 16 residues. Unmatched junction bases numbered 3, after V lost 1 base and J lost 3 bases. Here the CDR3 DNA reads TGTGCCACCAGTGATTTAGGACTAGCGGGATTCTACGAGCAGTACTTC. Its translation is CATSDLGLAGFYEQYF.

This clonotype was recorded at least ten times. V gene TRBV12-3 or TRBV12-4 combines with J gene TRBJ2-7, with no clear D. The CDR3 consists of 12 residues. The V gene lost 6 bases and the J gene lost 4 bases, with 10 bases spanning the gap. CDR3 DNA sequence: TGTGCCAGCAGACGGACCGAGTACGAGCAGTACTTC. Residues: CASRRTEYEQYF.

The J gene is TRBJ1-2, the V gene TRBV27; the D is unclear. Germline CDR1 is MNHEY and CDR2 is SMNVEV (reference sequence). The V end was cut by 3 bases, the J end by 4 bases, with 18 bases between. This CDR3 comprises 16 residues. The CDR3 loop reads CASSLRRESHSYGYTF. DNA for the CDR3: TGTGCCAGCAGTTTGCGGAGGGAGTCCCACAGCTATGGCTACACCTTC.

V gene TRBV9 combines with J gene TRBJ1-2, with D perhaps TRBD1 (5 bases). This CDR3 has 17 residues. Germline-derived CDR1 and CDR2 are SGDLS and YYNGEE. The germline V and J ends were trimmed by 4 bases and 6 bases, with 25 bases remaining between them. The CDR3 loop reads CASSPRERVREANGYTF. CDR3 coding DNA: TGTGCCAGCAGCCCCCGAGAGAGGGTCAGGGAAGCTAATGGCTACACCTTC.

The rearrangement links TRBV9 to TRBJ2-5; 9 positions agree with TRBD2. From germline, CDR1 is SGDLS and CDR2 YYNGEE. Trimming cost V 2 bases and J 1 base; bases outside gene matches: 3. This CDR3 spans 15 amino acids. CDR3 DNA sequence: TGTGCCAGCAGCGTGGGTAGCGGGGGCCAAGAGACCCAGTACTTC. The encoded protein is CASSVGSGGQETQYF.

This clonotype was counted a few times. The chain couples TRBV20-1 to TRBJ2-7, with 8 bases lining up with TRBD2. With 6 bases clipped from V and 7 bases from J, the junction kept 11 bases outside the gene matches. Germline lookup yields CDR1 DFQATT and CDR2 SNEGSKA (reference sequence). There are 13 residues in the CDR3. The CDR3 DNA reads as TGCAGTGCCCCCCCCGGTCAGCGGGGGGAGCAGTACTTC. It translates to CSAPPGQRGEQYF.

This clonotype has just a few counts. CDR3 coding DNA: TGTGCCAGCAGCTCATCGACTAGCGGGAGGGGTGAGCAGTTCTTC. Protein product: CASSSSTSGRGEQFF. The chain couples TRBV11-2 to TRBJ2-1; 14 nucleotides agree with TRBD2. The CDR3 is made up of 15 amino acids. Unmatched junction bases numbered 5, after V lost 4 bases and J lost 9 bases. Germline lookup yields CDR1 SGHAT and CDR2 FQNNGV.

A few counts support this clonotype. V is TRBV11-2 and J is TRBJ2-5, with 11 bases lining up with TRBD2. V was pared by 5 bases and J by 0 bases, with 8 bases of the junction left unmatched. Germline CDR1 and CDR2: SGHAT and FQNNGV. The CDR3 is 17 residues long. CDR3 sequence: CASSPLGLAGHQETQYF. The CDR3 region has the DNA TGTGCCAGCAGCCCCCTAGGACTAGCGGGCCACCAAGAGACCCAGTACTTC.